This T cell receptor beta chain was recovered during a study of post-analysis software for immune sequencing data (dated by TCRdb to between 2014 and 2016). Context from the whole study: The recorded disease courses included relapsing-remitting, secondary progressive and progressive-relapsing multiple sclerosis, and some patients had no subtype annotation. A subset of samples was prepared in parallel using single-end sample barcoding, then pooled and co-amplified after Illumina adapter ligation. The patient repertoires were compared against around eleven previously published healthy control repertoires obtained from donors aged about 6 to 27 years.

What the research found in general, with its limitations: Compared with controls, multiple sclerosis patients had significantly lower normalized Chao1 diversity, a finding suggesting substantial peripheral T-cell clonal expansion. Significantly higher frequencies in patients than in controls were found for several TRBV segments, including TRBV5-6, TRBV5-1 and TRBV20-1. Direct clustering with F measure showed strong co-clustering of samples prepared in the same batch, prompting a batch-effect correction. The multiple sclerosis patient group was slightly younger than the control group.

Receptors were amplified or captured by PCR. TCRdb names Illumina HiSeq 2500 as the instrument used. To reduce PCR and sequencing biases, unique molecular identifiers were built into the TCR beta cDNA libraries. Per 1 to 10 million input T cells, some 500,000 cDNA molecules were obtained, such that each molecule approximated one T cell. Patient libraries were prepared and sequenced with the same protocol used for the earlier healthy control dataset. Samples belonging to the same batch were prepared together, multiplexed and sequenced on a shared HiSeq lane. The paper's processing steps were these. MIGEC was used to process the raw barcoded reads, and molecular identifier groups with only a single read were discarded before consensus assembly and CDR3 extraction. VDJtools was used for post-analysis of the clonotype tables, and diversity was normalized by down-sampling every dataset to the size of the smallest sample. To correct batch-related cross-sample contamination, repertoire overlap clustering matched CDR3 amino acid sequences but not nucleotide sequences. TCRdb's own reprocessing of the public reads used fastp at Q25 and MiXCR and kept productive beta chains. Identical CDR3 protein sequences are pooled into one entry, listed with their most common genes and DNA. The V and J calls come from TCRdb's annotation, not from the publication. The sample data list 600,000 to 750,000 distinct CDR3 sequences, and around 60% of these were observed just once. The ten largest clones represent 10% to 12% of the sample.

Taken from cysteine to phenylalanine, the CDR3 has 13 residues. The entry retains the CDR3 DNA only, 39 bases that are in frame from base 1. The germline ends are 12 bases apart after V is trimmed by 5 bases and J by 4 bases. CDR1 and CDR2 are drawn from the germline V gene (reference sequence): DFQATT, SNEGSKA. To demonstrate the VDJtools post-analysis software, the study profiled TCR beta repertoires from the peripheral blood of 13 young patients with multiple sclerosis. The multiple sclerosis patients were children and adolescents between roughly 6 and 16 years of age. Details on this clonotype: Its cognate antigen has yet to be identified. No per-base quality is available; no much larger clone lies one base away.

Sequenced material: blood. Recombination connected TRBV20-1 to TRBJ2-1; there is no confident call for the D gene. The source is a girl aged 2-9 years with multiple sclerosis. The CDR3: CSASRTVYNEQFF. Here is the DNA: TGCAGTGCTTCTCGGACCGTTTACAATGAGCAGTTCTTC.